This TCR beta chain was captured in a study of cytomegalovirus exposure and HLA in healthy donors. Study-wide results and caveats: Cytomegalovirus-associated TCR beta chains were listed, numbering under 200. In a later analysis, most CMV-associated TCR beta chains appeared HLA-restricted.

PCR was performed using 60 Vbeta and 13 Jbeta primers. Data came from immunoSEQ multiplex PCR; TCRdb stores just in-frame clones and leaves some out. In the table there are under 300,000 clones, roughly two thirds of which are singletons. Regarding this clone: Its antigen remains unknown.

It was healthy bone marrow donors who served as donors. When sampled, the donors appeared nominally healthy, though they likely had unrecorded immune exposures. The CDR3 runs 14 residues. CDR1 SGHRS and CDR2 YFSETQ come from the germline V gene. The V and J ends lost 4 bases and 5 bases respectively, with 15 bases between them. The chain links TRBV5-1 to TRBJ2-5; a possible D gene is TRBD2 (6 bases). The clonotype comes from a female donor in good health and CMV-seronegative. Material: PBMCs. CDR3 nucleotide sequence: TGCGCCAGCAGCCACGGGAGCAAAGAGGAGACCCAGTACTTC. Translated: CASSHGSKEETQYF.